These 8 T cell receptor beta chains were sequenced from one sample in a study of T cells in Graves' hyperthyroidism and ophthalmopathy. RNA transcripts gave rise to amplified TCR beta CDR3 regions. Initially, a first-round RT-PCR of the TCR CDR3 employed the HTBI primer set. One entry per CDR3 protein, called by TCRdb with MiXCR from the multiplex PCR reads. The sample lists around 400,000 distinct CDR3 sequences; about 15% were seen once. The sequenced sample was blood. These receptors all come from a woman aged 60-75 years with Graves' ophthalmopathy.

This clonotype was observed at least ten times. This chain joins TRBV11-2 and TRBJ1-1, with unresolved D. Germline-derived CDR1 and CDR2 are SGHAT and FQNNGV. The CDR3 sequence is 16 residues long. The V end lost 5 bases, the J end lost 5 bases, and 21 bases lay between the germline ends. Written as DNA, the CDR3 is TGTGCCAGCAGCCATTGGCGTCGAGGACGGTTGACTGAAGCTTTCTTT. Protein product: CASSHWRRGRLTEAFF.

This clonotype was recorded at least ten times. The gene calls are TRBV5-1 and TRBJ1-2; 8 nucleotides match TRBD1. CDR3 length: 15 amino acids. With 3 bases clipped from V and 8 bases from J, the junction kept 12 bases outside the gene matches. In germline, CDR1 is SGHRS, CDR2 YFSETQ. The CDR3 sequence is CASSYDRGSLGGYTF. CDR3 nucleotide sequence: TGCGCCAGCAGCTATGACAGGGGATCATTGGGAGGCTACACCTTC.

This clonotype was observed a few times. The V call is TRBV28, the J call TRBJ1-5; D unclear. The CDR3 has 14 residues. The germline gives CDR1 MDHEN, CDR2 SYDVKM. V lost 5 bases and J 3 bases, leaving 11 bases between the germline ends. CDR3 protein: CASSQTGSNQPQHF. The CDR3 DNA sequence: TGTGCCAGCAGTCAGACGGGTTCCAATCAGCCCCAGCATTTT. The entire variable domain, with the rest obtained from reference TRBV28 and TRBJ1-5, is as follows: DVKVTQSSRYLVKRTGEKVFLECVQDMDHENMFWYRQDPGLGLRLIYFSYDVKMKEKGDIPEGYSVSREKKERFSLILESASTNQTSMYLCASSQTGSNQPQHFGDGTRLSIL.

This clonotype was found many times. The chain has TRBV5-1 and TRBJ2-1; D gene uncertain. CDR3 length: 14 residues. Per the germline V gene, CDR1 is SGHRS and CDR2 is YFSETQ. The V end was cut by 4 bases, the J end by 7 bases, with 15 bases between. The CDR3, as DNA: TGCGCCAGCAGCCTAATATCAATGGGGAATGAGCAGTTCTTC. Its translation: CASSLISMGNEQFF. Full variable domain (rest looked up from reference TRBV5-1 and TRBJ2-1): KAGVTQTPRYLIKTRGQQVTLSCSPISGHRSVSWYQQTPGQGLQFLFEYFSETQRNKGNFPGRFSGRQFSNSRSEMNVSTLELGDSALYLCASSLISMGNEQFFGPGTRLTVL.

This clonotype was seen a few times. The chain employs TRBV2 and TRBJ2-6, with TRBD1 matching over 10 bases. V dropped 4 bases and J dropped 0; count of bases not matched to a gene: 3. Germline-derived CDR1 and CDR2 are SNHLY and FYNNEI. The CDR3 has 17 residues. CDR3 region: CASSGDRGGSGANVLTF. Here the CDR3 DNA reads TGTGCCAGCAGTGGGGACAGGGGTGGCTCTGGGGCCAACGTCCTGACTTTC.

This clonotype was observed many times. J is TRBJ1-1 and V is TRBV7-9; 7 nucleotides line up with TRBD1. After removal of 5 bases from V and 0 bases from J, the junction contained 6 bases not matched to a gene. Germline lookup yields CDR1 SEHNR and CDR2 FQNEAQ (reference sequence). CDR3 size: 15 residues. DNA for the CDR3: TGTGCCAGCAGCCCGGGACAGACCCTGAACACTGAAGCTTTCTTT. Amino acid sequence: CASSPGQTLNTEAFF.

This clonotype was detected ten times or more. The chain carries TRBV15 and TRBJ2-2; D not resolved. V gave up 3 bases and J gave up 2 bases, with 7 bases separating them. The CDR3 has 14 residues. From germline, CDR1 is LNHNV and CDR2 YYDKDF (reference sequence). DNA of the CDR3: TGTGCCACCAGCAGGCACCAAAACACCGGGGAGCTGTTTTTT. It is translated as CATSRHQNTGELFF.

In its sample, this clonotype was seen many times. J is TRBJ2-1 and V is TRBV5-5; TRBD1 aligns across 8 bases. This CDR3 is 13 amino acids long. With V trimmed by 4 bases and J by 9 bases, 6 bases remained unmatched. CDR1 and CDR2 from the germline V gene are SGHKS and YYEKEE (reference sequence). The CDR3 loop is CASSPTGVFEQFF. CDR3 sequence (DNA): TGTGCCAGCAGCCCGACAGGGGTTTTTGAGCAGTTCTTC.